Sequencing of this T cell receptor (beta chain) was carried out in a study of blood T cell repertoires in COVID-19. TCRdb keeps only in-frame clones here, not all; method: immunoSEQ multiplex PCR. The data contain 250,000 to 300,000 clones, roughly nine tenths of them singletons. Germline trimming cut 3 bases from V and 6 bases from J; bases unmatched to any gene: 4. Germline V gene lookup returns CDR1 SGHRS and CDR2 YFSETQ. CDR3 length equals 13 residues. Sequencing was performed on peripheral blood. The rearrangement uses TRBV5-1 and TRBJ2-3; 7 positions agree with TRBD1. The receptor comes from a woman aged 30 to 39 with COVID-19, enrolled during active disease. The chain's CDR3 is CASSSTGEDTQYF. Here the CDR3 DNA reads TGCGCCAGCAGCTCTACAGGGGAGGATACGCAGTATTTT.